Listed below are T cell receptor beta chains from one sample, sequenced in a study of control samples from healthy donors and cancer patients. TCRdb keeps only in-frame clones here, not all; method: immunoSEQ multiplex PCR. The sample yields about 83,000 clones, 75% to 95% seen once. The sample taken for sequencing was blood. Source of these receptors: a man aged 25 to 40 in good health. Each CDR3 is given with its conserved first and last residue. D genes are given only for firm matches. Only part of the rows carry a size: once, few, many, or a class if the clone is expanded.

j_gene	v_gene	abundance	d_gene	len	CDR3nt	CDR3aa
TRBJ2-1	TRBV2	NA	NA	15	TGTGCCAGCAGGAAGACCAAGAGCTCCTACAATGAGCAGTTCTTC	CASRKTKSSYNEQFF
TRBJ2-6	TRBV5-1	NA	TRBD1	18	TGCGCCAGCAGCCAAGGGACAGTGACTTCCTCTGGGGCCAACGTCCTGACTTTC	CASSQGTVTSSGANVLTF
TRBJ1-5	TRBV5-6	NA	TRBD1	14	TGTGCCAGCAGGGACAGGGGGAACAATCAGCCCCAGCATTTT	CASRDRGNNQPQHF
TRBJ2-7	TRBV5-1	NA	TRBD2	18	TGCGCCAGCAGCTTGTCCACTCCGACAAGCGGGACTCCCTACGAGCAGTACTTC	CASSLSTPTSGTPYEQYF
TRBJ2-1	TRBV7-2	NA	TRBD2	15	TGTGCCAGCAGCGCAGCGGGACTAGCTAACGATGAGCAGTTCTTC	CASSAAGLANDEQFF
TRBJ2-7	TRBV7-2	NA	NA	16	TGTGCCAGCAGTAAACGGGGAACCCAGAGACAGGACGAGCAGTACTTC	CASSKRGTQRQDEQYF
TRBJ2-4	TRBV28	NA	TRBD2	15	TGTGCCAGCGGCAGCGGGGCTCTAGCCAAAAACATTCAGTACTTC	CASGSGALAKNIQYF
TRBJ2-5	TRBV19	NA	NA	15	TGTGCCAGTAGTACGGACACCTGGGGCCAAGAGACCCAGTACTTC	CASSTDTWGQETQYF
TRBJ1-1	TRBV3-1/TRBV3-2	NA	TRBD1	16	TGTGCCAGCAGCCTTAGGACAGGGGTGACGAACACTGAAGCTTTCTTT	CASSLRTGVTNTEAFF
TRBJ2-1	TRBV6-2/TRBV6-3	NA	TRBD1	14	TGTGCCAGCAGTTACTCAGGGGGCCAAAATGAGCAGTTCTTC	CASSYSGGQNEQFF
TRBJ1-1	TRBV10-3	NA	TRBD1	15	TGTGTCATCAGCTCAACCGACAGGGTGAACACTGAAGCTTTCTTT	CVISSTDRVNTEAFF
TRBJ2-5	TRBV7-9	NA	NA	14	TGTGCCAGCAGCTTATCGGGCGGAAAAGAGACCCAGTACTTC	CASSLSGGKETQYF
TRBJ2-7	TRBV6-5	once	TRBD2	15	TGTGCCAGCACCCAGGGACTAGCGGGAACCTACGAGCAGTACTTC	CASTQGLAGTYEQYF
TRBJ2-5	TRBV7-2	NA	NA	18	TGTGCCAGCAGCTTACGGTCCCTCCGGGCCCTACGCCAAGAGACCCAGTACTTC	CASSLRSLRALRQETQYF
TRBJ2-2	TRBV6-2/TRBV6-3	NA	NA	14	TGTGCCAGCAGTGCGACGGTGAACACCGGGGAGCTGTTTTTT	CASSATVNTGELFF
TRBJ2-7	TRBV18	NA	NA	14	TGTGCCAGCTCACCACCGAGCAGGAATGACGAGCAGTACTTC	CASSPPSRNDEQYF
TRBJ1-5	TRBV7-2	NA	NA	13	TGTGCCAGCAGCTTAAAAGGAAATCAGCCCCAGCATTTT	CASSLKGNQPQHF
TRBJ2-7	TRBV7-2	NA	TRBD2	14	TGTGCCAGCAGCTTCCCGGGGGGGCCGAGGGAGCAGTACTTC	CASSFPGGPREQYF
TRBJ1-2	TRBV25-1	once	NA	13	TGTGCCAGCAGCGCGGCCGGGCTGGTTGGCTACACCTTC	CASSAAGLVGYTF
TRBJ2-7	TRBV19	NA	NA	12	TGTGCCAGTAGTATCACAACCTACGAGCAGTACTTC	CASSITTYEQYF
TRBJ1-3	TRBV11-2	NA	NA	17	TGTGCCAGCAGCTTAGATCCGGGTCGAGCCACCGGAAACACCATATATTTT	CASSLDPGRATGNTIYF
TRBJ1-5	TRBV30	NA	TRBD1	16	TGTGCCTGGACGACAGGGGGCCTCTATAGCAATCAGCCCCAGCATTTT	CAWTTGGLYSNQPQHF
TRBJ2-3	TRBV28	NA	NA	12	TGTGCCAGCAGTTTAGTAACAGATACGCAGTATTTT	CASSLVTDTQYF
TRBJ2-7	TRBV2	NA	TRBD1	11	TGTGCCACCGGGACAGCCTACGAGCAGTACTTC	CATGTAYEQYF
TRBJ1-1	TRBV28	NA	NA	12	TGTGCCAGTATAGGGATGCACACTGAAGCTTTCTTT	CASIGMHTEAFF
TRBJ1-6	TRBV30	few	TRBD1	14	TGTGCCTGGAGTTTTGACAGGGGGAGTTCACCCCTCCACTTT	CAWSFDRGSSPLHF
TRBJ1-2	TRBV6-1	NA	NA	13	TGTGCCAGCAGTGAGTCGCAGGGATATGGCTACACCTTC	CASSESQGYGYTF
TRBJ1-1	TRBV6-5	NA	NA	13	TGTGCCAGCACCAACACACGGCATTCCGAAGCTTTCTTT	CASTNTRHSEAFF
TRBJ2-7	TRBV18	NA	NA	16	TGTGCCAGCTCACCAGGGGTCGACAGTAGCTCCTACGAGCAGTACTTC	CASSPGVDSSSYEQYF
TRBJ2-2	TRBV7-2	NA	NA	15	TGTGCCAGCAGCTTAGGGCCAGGGGTATCCGGGGAGCTGTTTTTT	CASSLGPGVSGELFF
TRBJ2-3	TRBV5-8	NA	TRBD2	15	TGTGCCAGCAGCTTGGCTAGCGGGGCCCAGGTTACGCAGTATTTT	CASSLASGAQVTQYF
TRBJ2-4	TRBV7-2	NA	NA	15	TGTGCCAGCAGTTTCACCCCCATAGCCAAAAACATTCAGTACTTC	CASSFTPIAKNIQYF
TRBJ2-1	TRBV6-2/TRBV6-3	many	NA	16	TGTGCCAGCAGTTACTCGAGGGAGAGCTCCTACAATGAGCAGTTCTTC	CASSYSRESSYNEQFF
TRBJ2-7	TRBV7-2	NA	TRBD1	12	TGTGCCAGCAGCTACCGGGACAGGGAGCAGTACTTC	CASSYRDREQYF
TRBJ2-7	TRBV6-5	NA	TRBD1	14	TGTGCCAGCAGTACTGGACAGGTAACCTACGAGCAGTACTTC	CASSTGQVTYEQYF
TRBJ2-4	TRBV20-1	NA	NA	13	TGCAGTGCTAGTACCGGAGCCAAAAACATTCAGTACTTC	CSASTGAKNIQYF
TRBJ2-3	TRBV19	NA	TRBD1	14	TGTGCCAGTAGTGTGACAGGGGTGGAAGATACGCAGTATTTT	CASSVTGVEDTQYF
TRBJ1-1	TRBV5-1	NA	NA	16	TGCGCCAGCAGCTTGATTTGGTCAGGGGCGAACACTGAAGCTTTCTTT	CASSLIWSGANTEAFF
TRBJ1-2	TRBV12-3/TRBV12-4	NA	TRBD1	13	TGTGCCAGCGGGACAGCGGCCATCTATGGCTACACCTTC	CASGTAAIYGYTF
TRBJ1-5	TRBV28	NA	NA	14	TGTGCCAGCAGTTGGGCCGGGCTCAATCAGCCCCAGCATTTT	CASSWAGLNQPQHF
TRBJ2-1	TRBV5-1	NA	NA	16	TGCGCCAGCAGCTTGGGTACGGTTGGAAGGGGCAATGAGCAGTTCTTC	CASSLGTVGRGNEQFF
TRBJ2-4	TRBV7-8	NA	NA	14	TGTGCCAGCAGCTTAAGCCTCGAGTGGGGCATTCAGTACTTC	CASSLSLEWGIQYF
TRBJ2-5	TRBV7-2	NA	NA	14	TGTGCCAGCAGCTTAGTTCGAGGGGGAGAGACCCAGTACTTC	CASSLVRGGETQYF
TRBJ2-5	TRBV3-1/TRBV3-2	once	NA	13	TGTGCCAGCAGCCAAGGGGGTCGGGAGACCCAGTACTTC	CASSQGGRETQYF
TRBJ1-3	TRBV10-3	NA	NA	13	TGTGCCATCAGTGGATTTGAACGGAACACCATATATTTT	CAISGFERNTIYF
TRBJ2-7	TRBV3-1/TRBV3-2	NA	TRBD2	15	TGTGCCAGCAGCCAAGATCCCGCTAGCGGGAGTCATCAGTACTTC	CASSQDPASGSHQYF
TRBJ2-2	TRBV5-1	NA	NA	16	TGCGCCAGCAGCTTGGACCCAGCGGGGAACACCGGGGAGCTGTTTTTT	CASSLDPAGNTGELFF
TRBJ1-1	TRBV5-4	NA	NA	13	TGTGCCAGCAGTTCTGGGAAGAACACTGAAGCTTTCTTT	CASSSGKNTEAFF
TRBJ1-2	TRBV9	NA	NA	13	TGTGCCAGCAGCGCCTGGACAGATAATGGCTACACCTTC	CASSAWTDNGYTF
TRBJ2-7	TRBV28	NA	NA	15	TGTGCCAGCAGTAAATGGGACAAGAAAGCGGACGAGCAGTACTTC	CASSKWDKKADEQYF
TRBJ2-7	TRBV6-6	NA	NA	12	TGTGCCAGCAGTTACACTCAGGGGGAGCAGTACTTC	CASSYTQGEQYF
TRBJ1-4	TRBV7-6	NA	NA	16	TGTGCCAGCAGCTTAGATACAGGGCGGTCTAATGAAAAACTGTTTTTT	CASSLDTGRSNEKLFF